The 14 T cell receptor beta chains in this list originate from one sample, sequenced in a study of T cells after yellow fever vaccination. TCRdb independently ran MiXCR on the 5' RACE reads; one entry per CDR3 protein. The sample lists approximately 70,000 distinct CDR3 sequences; about 7.2% were seen once. This specimen was CD8+ T cells sorted from PBMCs, taken 10 days after the first yellow fever vaccination. These TCRs come from a man aged 18 to 35 who received the YFV17D yellow fever vaccine.

This clonotype has a count of ten or more. A read error may produce the germline difference seen at one junction end. The genes are TRBV12-3 or TRBV12-4 and TRBJ1-4; D not certain. The length of the CDR3 is 9 residues. CDR3 sequence reads: CASSTGLSF. In DNA form, the CDR3 reads TGTGCCAGCAGCACTGGGTTGTCTTTT.

There are a few counts of this clonotype. The V gene is TRBV2, the J gene TRBJ1-1; TRBD1 agrees at 9 bases. The CDR3 is 15 amino acids. Trimming removed 0 bases from V and 8 bases from J; junction bases left unmatched: 7. Per germline, CDR1 SNHLY and CDR2 FYNNEI. CDR3 bases: TGTGCCAGCAGTGAAGCCAGGACAGGGGCTCTGGAAGCTTTCTTT. Its protein product is CASSEARTGALEAFF.

Only a few counts were recorded for this clonotype. This chain uses TRBV12-1 with TRBJ2-7; TRBD2 is the table's D call and was not checked against the DNA. TRBV12-1 is assigned pseudogene status. This CDR3 is 14 amino acids long. CDR3 residues: CASSPSGQPYEQYV. The CDR3 nucleotides are TGTGCCAGCAGCCCCTCCGGACAGCCCTACGAGCAGTACGTC.

The chain joins TRBV4-3 to TRBJ2-7; 10 bases fit TRBD1. This CDR3 spans 17 amino acids. Germline loops: CDR1 LGHNA, CDR2 YSLEER. V trimming: 0 bases; J trimming: 0 bases; junction bases outside the gene matches: 5. The CDR3 DNA follows: TGCGCCAGCAGCCAAGATAAGGGACAGGGGTCCTCCTACGAGCAGTACTTC. As protein: CASSQDKGQGSSYEQYF.

The table lists this clonotype with many counts. The genes are TRBV7-3 and TRBJ2-1; D remains unclear. The CDR3 totals 14 residues. V lost 5 bases to trimming and J lost 5 bases, with 13 bases between them. Germline lookup yields CDR1 SGHTA and CDR2 FQGTGA. CDR3 region: CASSLVWDHNEQFF. The CDR3 bases are TGTGCCAGCAGCCTGGTATGGGATCACAATGAGCAGTTCTTC.

This chain joins TRBV29-1 and TRBJ2-7, with D perhaps matching TRBD2 (5 bases). Germline loops: CDR1 SQVTM, CDR2 ANQGSEA. The CDR3 is made up of 13 amino acids. Trimming cost V 4 bases and J 4 bases, with 14 bases left between them. For the CDR3, the DNA is TGCAGCGTTGTCCTGGCAGGAGGATACGAGCAGTACGTC. Its protein is CSVVLAGGYEQYV.

The chain recombines TRBV14 with TRBJ2-7; no firm D call. This CDR3 is 15 amino acids long. V lost 5 bases and J lost 4, with 18 bases in between. Germline V gene sequence: CDR1 SGHDN, CDR2 FVKESK. The CDR3 coding sequence is TGTGCCAGCAGCTCTGGAGCACTCCTACCGTACGAGCAGTACTTC. It is translated as CASSSGALLPYEQYF.

V is TRBV7-6 and J is TRBJ1-1; perhaps TRBD1 as D (6 bases). Trimming took 5 bases from V and 1 from J, leaving 14 bases between them. CDR1 and CDR2 from the germline V gene are SGHVS and FNYEAQ. The CDR3 extends over 15 amino acids. CDR3 DNA: TGTGCCAGCAGCCTCAGGGGCGTGGAGAACACTGAAGCTTTCTTT. Its translation is CASSLRGVENTEAFF. Drawing the rest from reference TRBV7-6 and TRBJ1-1, the complete variable domain is GAGVSQSPRYKVTKRGQDVALRCDPISGHVSLYWYRQALGQGPEFLTYFNYEAQQDKSGLPNDRFSAERPEGSISTLTIQRTEQRDSAMYRCASSLRGVENTEAFFGQGTRLTVV.

This clonotype was counted many times. The genes are TRBV4-2 and TRBJ2-2, with 9 bases lining up with TRBD1. The CDR3 is 15 amino acids. Looked up from germline, CDR1 is LGHNA and CDR2 is YNFKEQ. With 4 bases clipped from V and 5 bases from J, the junction kept 5 bases outside the gene matches. The CDR3 DNA reads TGTGCCAGCAGCCCCGGGACAGGGAGTACCGGGGAGCTGTTTTTT. It specifies CASSPGTGSTGELFF.

This clonotype appeared many times. The J gene is TRBJ2-1, the V gene TRBV15; 8 nucleotides agree with TRBD2. From germline, CDR1 is LNHNV and CDR2 YYDKDF (reference sequence). The CDR3 is made up of 14 amino acids. V shed 3 bases, J shed 2 bases, and the junction held 0 bases outside the gene matches. The CDR3 spells CATSRGLAYNEQFF. DNA for the CDR3: TGTGCCACCAGCAGGGGACTAGCCTACAATGAGCAGTTCTTC. Using reference TRBV15 and TRBJ2-1 for the parts outside the CDR3, the full variable domain is DAMVIQNPRYQVTQFGKPVTLSCSQTLNHNVMYWYQQKSSQAPKLLFHYYDKDFNNEADTPDNFQSRRPNTSFCFLDIRSPGLGDTAMYLCATSRGLAYNEQFFGPGTRLTVL.

This clonotype has at least ten counts. The genes are TRBV6-5 and TRBJ1-1; no firm D call. V lost 2 bases, J lost 7 bases, and 11 bases lay in between. CDR1 is MNHEY, CDR2 SVGAGI, per germline. The CDR3 length is 13 residues. CDR3 DNA sequence: TGTGCCAGCAGTTACGGGTCGACAAGTGAAGCTTTCTTT. Amino acid sequence: CASSYGSTSEAFF.

Of note for this clonotype: The germline gene is not matched at one end of the junction; a read error may be the cause. V is TRBV7-7 and J is TRBJ2-1; no reliable D call. The length of the CDR3 is 13 residues. Germline CDR1 is SSHAT and CDR2 is FNYEAQ (reference sequence). CDR3: CASSLQRNNEQFF. CDR3 nucleotides: TGTGCTAGCAGCTTACAGAGAAACAATGAGCAGTTCTTC.

This clonotype has at least ten counts. The CDR3 is CSVDGTDSQETQYF. CDR3 coding DNA: TGCAGCGTTGACGGGACAGACTCGCAAGAGACCCAGTACTTC. This chain links TRBV29-1 with TRBJ2-5; 7 bases are a match to TRBD1. Looked up from germline, CDR1 is SQVTM and CDR2 is ANQGSEA. This CDR3 region has 14 residues. The J segment lost 2 bases and the V segment lost 3 bases, leaving 6 bases of the junction unmatched.

This clonotype was found many times. The chain joins TRBV6-1 to TRBJ2-7; D gene uncertain. V shed 2 bases and J shed 3 bases, with 14 bases lying between them. Per the germline V gene, CDR1 is MNHNS and CDR2 is SASEGT. This CDR3 is built from 15 residues. The CDR3 is CASSEYNLGVYEQYV. The DNA for the CDR3 is TGTGCCAGCAGTGAATACAATTTGGGCGTCTACGAGCAGTACGTC.